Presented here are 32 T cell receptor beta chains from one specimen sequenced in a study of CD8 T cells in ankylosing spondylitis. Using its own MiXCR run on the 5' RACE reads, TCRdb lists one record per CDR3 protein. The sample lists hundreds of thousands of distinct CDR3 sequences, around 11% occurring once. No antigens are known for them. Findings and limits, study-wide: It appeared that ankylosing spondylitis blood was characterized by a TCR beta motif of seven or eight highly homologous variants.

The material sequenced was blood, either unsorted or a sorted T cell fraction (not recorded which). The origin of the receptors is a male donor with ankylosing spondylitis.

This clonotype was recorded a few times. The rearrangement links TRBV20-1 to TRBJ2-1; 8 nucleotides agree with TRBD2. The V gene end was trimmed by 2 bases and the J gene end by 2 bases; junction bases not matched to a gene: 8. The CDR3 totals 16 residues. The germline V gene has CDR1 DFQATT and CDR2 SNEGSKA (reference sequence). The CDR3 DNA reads TGCAGTGCTAGAAGCAGAGCGGGAGTGACCTACAATGAGCAGTTCTTC. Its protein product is CSARSRAGVTYNEQFF.

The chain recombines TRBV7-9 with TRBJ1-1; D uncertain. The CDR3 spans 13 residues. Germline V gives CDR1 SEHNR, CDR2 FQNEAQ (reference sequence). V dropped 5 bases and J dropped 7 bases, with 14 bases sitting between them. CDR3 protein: CASSLLEVREAFF. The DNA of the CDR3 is TGTGCCAGCAGCCTTCTAGAGGTCCGTGAAGCTTTCTTT.

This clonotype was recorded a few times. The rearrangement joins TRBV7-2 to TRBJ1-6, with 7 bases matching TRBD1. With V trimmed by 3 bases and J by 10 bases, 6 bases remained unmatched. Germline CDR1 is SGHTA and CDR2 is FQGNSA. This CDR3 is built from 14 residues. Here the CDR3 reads CASSFARGDSPLHF. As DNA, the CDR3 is TGTGCCAGCAGCTTCGCCAGGGGGGACTCACCCCTCCACTTT. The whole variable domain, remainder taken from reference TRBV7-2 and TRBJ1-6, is GAGVSQSPSNKVTEKGKDVELRCDPISGHTALYWYRQSLGQGLEFLIYFQGNSAPDKSGLPSDRFSAERTGGSVSTLTIQRTQQEDSAVYLCASSFARGDSPLHFGNGTRLTVT.

In nucleotides, the CDR3 is TGTGCCAGCAGCTGGGCCCCAACCGGGGAGCTGTTTTTT. This encodes CASSWAPTGELFF. The V call is TRBV9, the J call TRBJ2-2; no reliable D call. Trimming removed 4 bases at V and 5 bases at J, with 9 bases between. CDR1 is SGDLS, CDR2 YYNGEE, per germline. The CDR3 loop spans 13 amino acids.

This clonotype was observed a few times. The CDR3 DNA sequence: TGTGCCAGCAAGCGGCTAGCGGGTACCCCGACGGAGTACTTC. Translation: CASKRLAGTPTEYF. The rearrangement uses TRBV6-1 and TRBJ2-5; 8 positions match TRBD2. CDR1 is MNHNS, CDR2 SASEGT, per germline. V dropped 7 bases and J dropped 12; count of bases not matched to a gene: 16. The CDR3 runs to 14 residues.

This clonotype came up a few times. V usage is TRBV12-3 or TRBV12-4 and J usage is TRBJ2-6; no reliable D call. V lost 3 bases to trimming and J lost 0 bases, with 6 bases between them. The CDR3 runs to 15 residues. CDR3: CASSLWLSGANVLTF. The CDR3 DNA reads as TGTGCCAGCAGTTTGTGGCTCTCTGGGGCCAACGTCCTGACTTTC.

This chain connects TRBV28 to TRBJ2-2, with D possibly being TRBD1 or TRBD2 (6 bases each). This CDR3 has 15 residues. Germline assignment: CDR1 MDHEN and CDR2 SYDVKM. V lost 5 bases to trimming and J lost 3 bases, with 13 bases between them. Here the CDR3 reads CASSGGTLHTGELFF. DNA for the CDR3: TGTGCCAGCAGTGGCGGGACATTGCACACCGGGGAGCTGTTTTTT.

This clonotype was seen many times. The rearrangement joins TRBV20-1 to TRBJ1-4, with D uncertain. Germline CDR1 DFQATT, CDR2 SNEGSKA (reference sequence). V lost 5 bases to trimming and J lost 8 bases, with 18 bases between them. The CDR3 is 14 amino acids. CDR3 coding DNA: TGCAGTGCTCCAGACCTCTCCCTTGGCGAAAAACTGTTTTTT. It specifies CSAPDLSLGEKLFF.

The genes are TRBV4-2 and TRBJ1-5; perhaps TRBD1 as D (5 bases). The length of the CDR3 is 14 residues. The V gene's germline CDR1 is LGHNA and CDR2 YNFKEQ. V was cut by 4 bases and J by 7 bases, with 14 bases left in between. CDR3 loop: CASSPGATRQPQHF. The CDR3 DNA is TGTGCCAGCAGCCCCGGGGCAACACGACAGCCCCAGCATTTT.

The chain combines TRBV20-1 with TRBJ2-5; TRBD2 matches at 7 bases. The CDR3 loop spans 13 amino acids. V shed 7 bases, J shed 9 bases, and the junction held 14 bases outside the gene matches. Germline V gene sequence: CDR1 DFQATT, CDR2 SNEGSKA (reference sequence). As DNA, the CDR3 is TGCAGTGTGGAAGCGGGGACCCTCCCGGCCCAGTACTTC. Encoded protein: CSVEAGTLPAQYF.

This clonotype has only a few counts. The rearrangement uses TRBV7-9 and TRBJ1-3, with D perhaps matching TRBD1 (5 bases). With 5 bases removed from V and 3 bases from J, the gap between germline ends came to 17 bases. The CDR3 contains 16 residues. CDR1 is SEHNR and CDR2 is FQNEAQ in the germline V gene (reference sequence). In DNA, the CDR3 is TGTGCCAGCAGCCATCCTGTGGGGGTGGATGGAAACACCATATATTTT. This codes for CASSHPVGVDGNTIYF. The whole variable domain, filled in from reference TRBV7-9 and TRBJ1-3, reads DTGVSQNPRHKITKRGQNVTFRCDPISEHNRLYWYRQTLGQGPEFLTYFQNEAQLEKSRLLSDRFSAERPKGSFSTLEIQRTEQGDSAMYLCASSHPVGVDGNTIYFGEGSWLTVV.

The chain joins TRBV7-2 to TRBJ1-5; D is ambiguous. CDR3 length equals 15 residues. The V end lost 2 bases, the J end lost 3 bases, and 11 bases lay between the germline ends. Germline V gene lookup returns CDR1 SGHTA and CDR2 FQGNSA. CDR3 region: CASSLRWGVNQPQHF. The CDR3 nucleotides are TGTGCCAGCAGCTTACGATGGGGAGTCAATCAGCCCCAGCATTTT.

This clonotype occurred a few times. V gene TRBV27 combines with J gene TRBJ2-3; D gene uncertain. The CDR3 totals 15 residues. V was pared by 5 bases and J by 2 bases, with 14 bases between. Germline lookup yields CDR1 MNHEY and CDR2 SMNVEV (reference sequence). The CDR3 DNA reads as TGTGCCAGCAGTCGAAGGGTGCTTTTCACAGATACGCAGTATTTT. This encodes CASSRRVLFTDTQYF.

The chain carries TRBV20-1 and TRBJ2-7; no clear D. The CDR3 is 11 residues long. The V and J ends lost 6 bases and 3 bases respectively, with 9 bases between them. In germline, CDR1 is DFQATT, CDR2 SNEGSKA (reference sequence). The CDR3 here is CSAPQHYEQYF. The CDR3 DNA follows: TGCAGTGCACCGCAGCACTACGAGCAGTACTTC.

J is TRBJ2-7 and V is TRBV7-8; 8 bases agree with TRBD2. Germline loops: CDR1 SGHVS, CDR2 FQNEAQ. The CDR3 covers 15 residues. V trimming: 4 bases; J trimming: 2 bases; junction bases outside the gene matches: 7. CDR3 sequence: CASSYLAGRTYEQYF. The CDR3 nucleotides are TGTGCCAGCAGCTACTTAGCGGGGCGGACCTACGAGCAGTACTTC.

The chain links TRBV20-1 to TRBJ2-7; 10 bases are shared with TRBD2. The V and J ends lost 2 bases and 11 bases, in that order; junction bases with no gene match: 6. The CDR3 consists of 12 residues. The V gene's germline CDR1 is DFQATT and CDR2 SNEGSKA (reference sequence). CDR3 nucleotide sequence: TGCAGTGCTAGATCGGCTAGCGGGAGTGAGTACTTC. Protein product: CSARSASGSEYF.

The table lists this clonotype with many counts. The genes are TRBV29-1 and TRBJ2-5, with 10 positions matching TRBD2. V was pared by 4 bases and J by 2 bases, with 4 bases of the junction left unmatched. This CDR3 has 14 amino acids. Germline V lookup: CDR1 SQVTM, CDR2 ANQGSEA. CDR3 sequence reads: CSVVPGLAQETQYF. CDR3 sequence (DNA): TGCAGCGTTGTACCGGGACTAGCGCAAGAGACCCAGTACTTC.

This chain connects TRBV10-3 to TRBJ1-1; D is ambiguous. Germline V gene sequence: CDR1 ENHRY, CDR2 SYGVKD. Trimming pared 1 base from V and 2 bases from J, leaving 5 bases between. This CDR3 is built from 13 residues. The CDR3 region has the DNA TGTGCCATCAGTGAGTTGGCTAACACTGAAGCTTTCTTT. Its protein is CAISELANTEAFF.

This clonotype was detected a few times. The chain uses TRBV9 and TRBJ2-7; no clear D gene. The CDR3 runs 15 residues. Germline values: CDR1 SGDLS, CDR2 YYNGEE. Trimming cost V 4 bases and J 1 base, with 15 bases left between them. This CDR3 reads CASSPDLWASYEQYF. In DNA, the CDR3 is TGTGCCAGCAGCCCGGACCTCTGGGCGTCCTACGAGCAGTACTTC.

CDR3 sequence: CASSLLGPHTEQFF. The CDR3 DNA reads TGTGCCAGCAGTCTACTAGGCCCCCACACTGAGCAGTTCTTC. V usage is TRBV28 and J usage is TRBJ2-1; tentative D call: TRBD2 (5 bases). The length of the CDR3 is 14 residues. The V gene's germline CDR1 is MDHEN and CDR2 SYDVKM. Trimming left V 5 bases short and J 9 bases short, with 17 bases between.

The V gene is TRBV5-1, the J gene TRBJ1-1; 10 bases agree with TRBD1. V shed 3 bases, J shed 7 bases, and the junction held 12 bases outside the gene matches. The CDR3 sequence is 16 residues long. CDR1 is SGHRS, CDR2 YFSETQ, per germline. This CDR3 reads CASSSTPGGTGDEAFF. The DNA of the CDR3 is TGCGCCAGCAGCTCAACGCCGGGTGGGACAGGGGATGAAGCTTTCTTT.

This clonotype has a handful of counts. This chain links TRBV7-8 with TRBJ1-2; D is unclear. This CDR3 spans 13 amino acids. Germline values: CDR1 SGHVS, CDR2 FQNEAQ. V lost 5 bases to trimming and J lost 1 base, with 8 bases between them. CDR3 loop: CASSPTINYGYTF. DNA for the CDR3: TGTGCCAGCAGCCCCACGATTAACTATGGCTACACCTTC.

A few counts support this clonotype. The CDR3 loop is CSASYRINTGELFF. In DNA form, the CDR3 reads TGCAGTGCTAGTTACAGGATTAACACCGGGGAGCTGTTTTTT. This chain links TRBV20-1 with TRBJ2-2, with D tentatively TRBD1 (5 bases). Trimming left V 3 bases short and J 2 bases short, with 10 bases between. CDR1 DFQATT and CDR2 SNEGSKA come from the germline V gene (reference sequence). The CDR3 consists of 14 residues.

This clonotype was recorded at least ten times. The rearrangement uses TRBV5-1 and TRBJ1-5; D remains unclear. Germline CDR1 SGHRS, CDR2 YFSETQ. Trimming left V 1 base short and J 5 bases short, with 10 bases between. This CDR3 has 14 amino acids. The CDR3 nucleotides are TGCGCCAGCAGCTTGTTAGGGCTCGATCAGCCCCAGCATTTT. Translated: CASSLLGLDQPQHF.

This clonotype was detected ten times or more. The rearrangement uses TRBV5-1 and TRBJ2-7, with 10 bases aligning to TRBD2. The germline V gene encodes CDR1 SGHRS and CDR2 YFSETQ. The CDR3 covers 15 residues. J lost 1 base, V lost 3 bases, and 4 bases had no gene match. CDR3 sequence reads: CASSSGTSESYEQYF. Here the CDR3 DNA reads TGCGCCAGCAGCTCAGGGACTAGCGAGTCCTACGAGCAGTACTTC.

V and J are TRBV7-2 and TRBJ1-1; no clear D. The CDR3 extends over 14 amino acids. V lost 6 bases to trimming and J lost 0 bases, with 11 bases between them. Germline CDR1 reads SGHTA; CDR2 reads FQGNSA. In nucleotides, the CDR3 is TGTGCCAGCAGGCCCCGTAGCATGAACACTGAAGCTTTCTTT. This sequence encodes CASRPRSMNTEAFF.

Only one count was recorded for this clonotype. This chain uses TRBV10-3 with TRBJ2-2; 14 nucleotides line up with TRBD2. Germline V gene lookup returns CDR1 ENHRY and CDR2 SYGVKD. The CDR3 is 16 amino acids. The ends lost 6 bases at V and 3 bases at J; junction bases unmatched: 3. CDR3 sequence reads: CAISAGLAGDTGELFF. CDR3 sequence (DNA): TGTGCCATCAGCGCGGGACTAGCGGGAGACACCGGGGAGCTGTTTTTT.

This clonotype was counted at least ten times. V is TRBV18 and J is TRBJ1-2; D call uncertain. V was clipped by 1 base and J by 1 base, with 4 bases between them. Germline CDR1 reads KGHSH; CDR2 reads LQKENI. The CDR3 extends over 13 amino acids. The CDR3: CASSPQVNYGYTF. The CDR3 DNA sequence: TGTGCCAGCTCACCACAGGTTAACTATGGCTACACCTTC.

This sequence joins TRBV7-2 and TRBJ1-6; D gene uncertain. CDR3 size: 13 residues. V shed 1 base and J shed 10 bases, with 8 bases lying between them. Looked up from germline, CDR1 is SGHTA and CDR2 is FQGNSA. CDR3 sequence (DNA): TGTGCCAGCAGCTTAGGTTTTTTGTCACCCCTCCACTTT. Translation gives CASSLGFLSPLHF.

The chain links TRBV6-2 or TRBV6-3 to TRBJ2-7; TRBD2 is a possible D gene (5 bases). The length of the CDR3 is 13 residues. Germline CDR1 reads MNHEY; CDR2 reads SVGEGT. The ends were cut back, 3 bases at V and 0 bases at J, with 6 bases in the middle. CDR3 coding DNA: TGTGCCAGCAGTTATGGACTCTCCTACGAGCAGTACTTC. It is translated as CASSYGLSYEQYF.

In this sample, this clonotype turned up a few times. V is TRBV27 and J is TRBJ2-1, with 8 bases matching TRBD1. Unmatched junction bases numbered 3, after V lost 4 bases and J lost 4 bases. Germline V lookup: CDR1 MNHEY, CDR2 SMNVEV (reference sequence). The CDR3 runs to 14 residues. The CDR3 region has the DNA TGTGCCAGCAGTTCGAACAGGGGGTACAATGAGCAGTTCTTC. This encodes CASSSNRGYNEQFF.

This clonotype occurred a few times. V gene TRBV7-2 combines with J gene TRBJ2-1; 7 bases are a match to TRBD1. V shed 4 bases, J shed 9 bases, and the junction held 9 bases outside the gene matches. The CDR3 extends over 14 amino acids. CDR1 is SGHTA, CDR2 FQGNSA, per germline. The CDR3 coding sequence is TGTGCCAGCAGCTCTAGACAGGGTGGTCGTGAGCAGTTCTTC. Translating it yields CASSSRQGGREQFF. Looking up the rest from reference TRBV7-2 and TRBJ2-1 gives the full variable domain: GAGVSQSPSNKVTEKGKDVELRCDPISGHTALYWYRQSLGQGLEFLIYFQGNSAPDKSGLPSDRFSAERTGGSVSTLTIQRTQQEDSAVYLCASSSRQGGREQFFGPGTRLTVL.